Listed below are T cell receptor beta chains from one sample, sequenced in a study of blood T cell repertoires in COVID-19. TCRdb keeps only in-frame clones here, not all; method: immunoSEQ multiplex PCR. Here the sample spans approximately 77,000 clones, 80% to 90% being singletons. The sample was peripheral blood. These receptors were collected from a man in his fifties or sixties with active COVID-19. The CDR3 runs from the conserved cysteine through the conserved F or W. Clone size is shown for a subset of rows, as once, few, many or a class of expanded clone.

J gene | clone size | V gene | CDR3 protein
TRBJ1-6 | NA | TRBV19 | CASRTGTAGDSPLHF
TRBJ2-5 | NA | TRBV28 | CASSLVASGGPQETQYF
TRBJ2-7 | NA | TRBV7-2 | CASSRVGGPSEQYF
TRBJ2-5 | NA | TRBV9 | CASSVRWGPGETQYF
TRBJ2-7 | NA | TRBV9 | CASSVGGGPTTSYEQYF
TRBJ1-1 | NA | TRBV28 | CASRPTGLSTEAFF
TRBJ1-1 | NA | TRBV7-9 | CASSRAEKKAFF
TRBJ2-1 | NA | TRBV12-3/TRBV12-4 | CASSLASYNEQFF
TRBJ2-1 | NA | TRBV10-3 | CAISEMSSGRRDEQFF
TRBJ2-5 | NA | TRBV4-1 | CASSQEGRAGGLNF
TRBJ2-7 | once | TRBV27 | CASSLGLAAAKEQYF
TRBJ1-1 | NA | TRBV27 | CASSFRTPNTEAFF
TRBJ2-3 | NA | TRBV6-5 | CASSYLGGVEADTQYF
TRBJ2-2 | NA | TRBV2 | CASSSGQGDTGELFF
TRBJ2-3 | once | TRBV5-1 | CASGYREDTQYF
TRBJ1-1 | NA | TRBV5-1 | CASSWRGNTEAFF
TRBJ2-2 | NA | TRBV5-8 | CASSLVTRWTGELFF
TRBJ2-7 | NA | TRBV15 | CATSRTSSHEQYF
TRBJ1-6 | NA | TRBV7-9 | CASSLAIRGNSPLHF
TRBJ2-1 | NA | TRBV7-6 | CASSPDRAGYNEQFF
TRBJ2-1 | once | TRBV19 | CASTSIGNEQFF
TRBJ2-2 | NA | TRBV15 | CATSRQSPGVIGELFF
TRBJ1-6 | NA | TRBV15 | CATSGRRQDSPLHF
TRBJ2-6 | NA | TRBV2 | CASSEARSSGANVLTF
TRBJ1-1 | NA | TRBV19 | CASRSLTRATLSDTEAFF
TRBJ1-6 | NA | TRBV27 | CASSLGLETSPLHF
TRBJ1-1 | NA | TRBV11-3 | CATNPPEAAEAFF
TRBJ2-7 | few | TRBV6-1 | CASSDGPGSTYEQYF
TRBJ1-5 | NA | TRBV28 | CAVVPRRWGGNQPQHF
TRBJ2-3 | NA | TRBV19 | CASSMTGAIDTQYF
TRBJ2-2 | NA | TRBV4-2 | CASSQDDERGALNTGELFF
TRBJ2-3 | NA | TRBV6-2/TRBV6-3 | CASSGQGGSTDTQYF
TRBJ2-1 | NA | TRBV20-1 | CSAKREEQFF
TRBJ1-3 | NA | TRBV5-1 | CASSLGQGTGNTIYF
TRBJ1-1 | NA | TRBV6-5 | CASREQSNTEAFF
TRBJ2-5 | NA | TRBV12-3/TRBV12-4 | CASRGGGETQYF
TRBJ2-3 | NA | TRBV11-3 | CASSFGLGSTDTQYF
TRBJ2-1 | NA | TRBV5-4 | CASSVKGGEFDEQFF
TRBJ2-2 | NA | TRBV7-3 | CASSVTDSGELFF
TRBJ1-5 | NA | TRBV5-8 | CASNPAGDSNQPQHF
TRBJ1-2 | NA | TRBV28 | CASSLPRVGTPNHKNYGYTF
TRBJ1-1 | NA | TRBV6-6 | CASSPHLGQGNTEAFF
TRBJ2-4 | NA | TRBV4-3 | CASSQDPRLAKNIQYF
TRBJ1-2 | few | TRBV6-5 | CASSQGQGNYGYTF
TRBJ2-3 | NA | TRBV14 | CASSPPRGLDTQYF
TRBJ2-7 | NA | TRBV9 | CASSVAPGGYYEQYF
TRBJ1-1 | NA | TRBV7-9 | CASSLAGVNTEAFF
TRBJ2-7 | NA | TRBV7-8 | CASSLIPGTNYEQYF
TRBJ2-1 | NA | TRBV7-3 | CASSQTSGVYNEQFF
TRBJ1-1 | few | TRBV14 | CASSQEYTENTEAFF
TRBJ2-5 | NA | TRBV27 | CASRKAGGQETQYF
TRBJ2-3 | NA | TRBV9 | CASSPSAGVRDTQYF
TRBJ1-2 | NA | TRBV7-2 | CASSLSGIYGYTF